The next 23 T cell receptor beta chains were all read from a single sample in a study of shared clonotypes between healthy human individuals. Profiled with immunoSEQ multiplex PCR; TCRdb holds only in-frame clones, not every one. The sample carries over a million clones, around 98% recorded once. The specimen was naive CD4+ T cells sorted from blood. Described subset: CD45RA+ positively selected. The receptors shown here come from a man aged 30 to 45 in good health.

The chain links TRBV18 to TRBJ2-7; 10 bases are shared with TRBD1. Per germline, CDR1 KGHSH and CDR2 LQKENI. CDR3 size: 15 residues. The ends lost 3 bases at V and 7 bases at J; junction bases unmatched: 9. This CDR3 reads CASSPQIADRGEQYF. CDR3 sequence (DNA): TGTGCCAGCTCACCCCAGATAGCGGACAGGGGGGAGCAGTACTTC.

The chain couples TRBV5-1 to TRBJ2-3; D may be TRBD1 (5 bases). CDR1 SGHRS and CDR2 YFSETQ come from the germline V gene. The CDR3 contains 15 residues. V was clipped by 1 base and J by 2 bases, with 11 bases between them. The CDR3 nucleotides read TGCGCCAGCAGCTTGATACAGGTTTACACAGATACGCAGTATTTT. Its protein is CASSLIQVYTDTQYF.

V and J are TRBV18 and TRBJ1-1; D is perhaps TRBD1 (5 bases). The ends were cut back, 4 bases at V and 5 bases at J, with 8 bases in the middle. The length of the CDR3 is 12 residues. Germline lookup yields CDR1 KGHSH and CDR2 LQKENI. The CDR3 sequence is CASSRGETEAFF. The CDR3 bases are TGTGCCAGCTCACGAGGGGAGACTGAAGCTTTCTTT.

The chain recombines TRBV5-5 with TRBJ2-3; no clear D. Germline V gives CDR1 SGHKS, CDR2 YYEKEE (reference sequence). There are 15 residues in the CDR3. Deletions cut 2 bases from V and 4 bases from J, with 14 bases between. The CDR3, as DNA: TGTGCCAGCAGCTTTCCCCCAGGAGTCGCAGATACGCAGTATTTT. This encodes CASSFPPGVADTQYF. The variable domain in full, completed from reference TRBV5-5 and TRBJ2-3, reads DAGVTQSPTHLIKTRGQQVTLRCSPISGHKSVSWYQQVLGQGPQFIFQYYEKEERGRGNFPDRFSARQFPNYSSELNVNALLLGDSALYLCASSFPPGVADTQYFGPGTRLTVL.

The rearrangement uses TRBV12-2 and TRBJ2-7; the D call of TRBD2 is as the table states it, not checked on the DNA. TRBV12-2 is given as a pseudogene. The CDR3 totals 16 residues. CDR3 in DNA: TGTGCAAGTCGCTTAGCGGACCCGGGACTAGACCACGAGCAGTACTTC. Protein product: CASRLADPGLDHEQYF.

The rearrangement links TRBV4-1 to TRBJ2-3; TRBD2 aligns across 9 bases. The CDR3 is 17 amino acids. V shed 0 bases, J shed 4 bases, and the junction held 8 bases outside the gene matches. Germline values: CDR1 MGHRA, CDR2 YSYEKL. CDR3 region: CASSQDVIAGVADTQYF. In DNA, the CDR3 is TGCGCCAGCAGCCAAGATGTAATAGCGGGAGTAGCAGATACGCAGTATTTT.

CDR3 residues: CASSLDRPVQYF. CDR3 nucleotides: TGTGCCAGCAGCTTAGATAGGCCAGTACAGTACTTC. V gene TRBV11-2 combines with J gene TRBJ2-7; no definite D call. V lost 0 bases, J lost 10 bases, and 10 bases lay in between. CDR1 is SGHAT and CDR2 is FQNNGV in the germline V gene. This CDR3 has 12 residues.

The chain combines TRBV5-1 with TRBJ2-1, with 15 bases lining up with TRBD2. This CDR3 region has 18 residues. With V trimmed by 4 bases and J by 2 bases, 7 bases remained unmatched. The germline V gene encodes CDR1 SGHRS and CDR2 YFSETQ. The CDR3 here is CASSLGLAGGPAYNEQFF. CDR3 sequence (DNA): TGCGCCAGCAGCCTCGGACTAGCGGGAGGGCCGGCCTACAATGAGCAGTTCTTC.

V and J are TRBV30 and TRBJ1-1; D is undetermined. The germline CDR1 and CDR2 sequences are GTSNPN and SVGIG (reference sequence). The germline V and J ends were trimmed by 0 bases and 3 bases, with 11 bases remaining between them. This CDR3 is built from 14 residues. CDR3 DNA sequence: TGTGCCTGGAGTGTACGAGGATCCGACACTGAAGCTTTCTTT. Translation: CAWSVRGSDTEAFF.

The rearrangement joins TRBV5-4 to TRBJ1-2; no firm D call. Germline CDR1 SGHNT, CDR2 YYREEE (reference sequence). Trimming stripped 0 bases from V and 4 bases from J, with 13 bases between. The CDR3 runs 15 residues. The CDR3: CASSLDLDRGYGYTF. CDR3 DNA: TGTGCCAGCAGCTTGGATTTGGACCGCGGCTATGGCTACACCTTC.

This sequence joins TRBV2 and TRBJ2-7; TRBD2 matches at 13 bases. Germline V gene sequence: CDR1 SNHLY, CDR2 FYNNEI. Losses at the gene ends were 4 bases for V and 0 bases for J; bases not matched to a gene: 9. The CDR3 has 18 residues. CDR3 coding DNA: TGTGCCAGCAGTGGTACACTAGCGGGAGGGCCTTCCTCCTACGAGCAGTACTTC. This gives the protein CASSGTLAGGPSSYEQYF.

V usage is TRBV7-9 and J usage is TRBJ2-2; D is perhaps TRBD1 or TRBD2 (5 bases each). CDR3 length: 13 amino acids. In germline, CDR1 is SEHNR, CDR2 FQNEAQ (reference sequence). V was cut by 6 bases and J by 3 bases, with 8 bases left in between. In DNA form, the CDR3 reads TGTGCCAGCAGACGAGGGGACACCGGGGAGCTGTTTTTT. This codes for CASRRGDTGELFF.

In regard to this clone: Other DNA sequences in the same sample also yield this CDR3. The V and J genes are TRBV5-1 and TRBJ2-2; TRBD2 might be the D (7 bases). The CDR3 length is 14 residues. Trimming pared 0 bases from V and 9 bases from J, leaving 12 bases between. Germline V gives CDR1 SGHRS, CDR2 YFSETQ. The CDR3 nucleotides read TGCGCCAGCAGCTTGGCCTCGGGGGGCCGGGAGCTGTTTTTT. Residues: CASSLASGGRELFF. Using reference TRBV5-1 and TRBJ2-2 for the parts outside the CDR3, the full variable domain is KAGVTQTPRYLIKTRGQQVTLSCSPISGHRSVSWYQQTPGQGLQFLFEYFSETQRNKGNFPGRFSGRQFSNSRSEMNVSTLELGDSALYLCASSLASGGRELFFGEGSRLTVL.

The J gene is TRBJ2-4, the V gene TRBV28; TRBD1 matches 9 bases. CDR1 is MDHEN, CDR2 SYDVKM, per germline. This CDR3 contains 13 residues. Trimming cost V 10 bases and J 5 bases; bases outside gene matches: 6. The CDR3 bases are TGTGCCACTCGACAGGGGGGGGAAAACATTCAGTACTTC. Protein product: CATRQGGENIQYF.

The rearrangement uses TRBV9 and TRBJ1-5, with TRBD1 as a possible D gene (6 bases). The germline V and J ends were trimmed by 1 base and 3 bases, with 11 bases remaining between them. Looked up from germline, CDR1 is SGDLS and CDR2 is YYNGEE. This CDR3 has 15 residues. The CDR3 bases are TGTGCCAGCAGCGTAAGCGGACAGCCCAATCAGCCCCAGCATTTT. This translates into CASSVSGQPNQPQHF.

The CDR3 is CASSFVGRANTGELFF. The CDR3 DNA reads TGTGCCAGCAGTTTTGTGGGGAGGGCGAACACCGGGGAGCTGTTTTTT. J is TRBJ2-2 and V is TRBV28; 7 nucleotides line up with TRBD2. Trimming cost V 3 bases and J 0 bases; bases outside gene matches: 4. Per germline, CDR1 MDHEN and CDR2 SYDVKM. This CDR3 region has 16 residues. Based on the CDR3 plus reference TRBV28 and TRBJ2-2, the full variable domain is DVKVTQSSRYLVKRTGEKVFLECVQDMDHENMFWYRQDPGLGLRLIYFSYDVKMKEKGDIPEGYSVSREKKERFSLILESASTNQTSMYLCASSFVGRANTGELFFGEGSRLTVL.

The V and J genes are TRBV5-1 and TRBJ1-2; D is ambiguous. V was cut by 4 bases and J by 4 bases, with 5 bases left in between. CDR1 SGHRS and CDR2 YFSETQ come from the germline V gene. The CDR3 is 11 amino acids. This CDR3 is CASSGAYGYTF. CDR3 DNA sequence: TGCGCCAGCAGCGGCGCCTATGGCTACACCTTC.

With regard to this clone: The same CDR3 also results from other DNA sequences found in this sample. This rearrangement joins TRBV2 to TRBJ2-5; D not resolved. This CDR3 is built from 12 residues. Germline CDR1 reads SNHLY; CDR2 reads FYNNEI. V was shortened by 7 bases and J by 2 bases, with 8 bases between the two germline ends. The CDR3 DNA reads as TGTGCCAGCATCGGGCAGCAAGAGACCCAGTACTTC. Its translation: CASIGQQETQYF.

V and J are TRBV5-6 and TRBJ1-5; 8 nucleotides agree with TRBD1. Per the germline V gene, CDR1 is SGHDT and CDR2 is YYEEEE. Germline trimming cut 1 base from V and 6 bases from J; bases unmatched to any gene: 6. The CDR3 spans 15 residues. CDR3 region: CASSLIATGGQPQHF. The CDR3 DNA reads as TGTGCCAGCAGCTTGATAGCAACAGGGGGTCAGCCCCAGCATTTT.

The CDR3 loop is CASSHVAGGDTGELFF. The CDR3 DNA reads as TGCGCCAGCAGCCATGTAGCGGGAGGGGACACCGGGGAGCTGTTTTTT. The chain links TRBV5-1 to TRBJ2-2; 11 positions agree with TRBD2. V lost 4 bases, J lost 3 bases, and 5 bases stayed unmatched. The CDR3 consists of 16 residues. Germline V gene lookup returns CDR1 SGHRS and CDR2 YFSETQ. The full variable domain, completed using reference TRBV5-1 and TRBJ2-2, is KAGVTQTPRYLIKTRGQQVTLSCSPISGHRSVSWYQQTPGQGLQFLFEYFSETQRNKGNFPGRFSGRQFSNSRSEMNVSTLELGDSALYLCASSHVAGGDTGELFFGEGSRLTVL.

The gene calls are TRBV18 and TRBJ2-7; 7 nucleotides align to TRBD1. This CDR3 has 15 amino acids. V trimming: 4 bases; J trimming: 2 bases; junction bases outside the gene matches: 8. Germline assignment: CDR1 KGHSH and CDR2 LQKENI. This CDR3 reads CASSLVRGNTYEQYF. CDR3 nucleotides: TGTGCCAGCTCACTTGTCAGGGGGAATACCTACGAGCAGTACTTC.

The chain's CDR3 is CASTSTGTSHLVGETQYF. In DNA, the CDR3 is TGTGCCAGCACCTCGACCGGGACTAGCCACTTAGTCGGGGAGACCCAGTACTTC. The chain has TRBV27 and TRBJ2-5; 9 bases line up with TRBD2. CDR1 is MNHEY and CDR2 is SMNVEV in the germline V gene (reference sequence). V gave up 7 bases and J gave up 5 bases; unmatched junction bases: 20. This CDR3 is 18 amino acids long.

The chain has TRBV29-1 and TRBJ2-5; 13 bases agree with TRBD2. Trimming took 6 bases from V and 4 from J; bases not matched to a gene: 17. This CDR3 region has 18 residues. Germline loops: CDR1 SQVTM, CDR2 ANQGSEA. The CDR3 reads CSVVHRLAGGVFGETQYF. The CDR3 coding sequence is TGCAGCGTGGTACACAGACTAGCGGGAGGCGTTTTCGGAGAGACCCAGTACTTC.